This TCR beta chain was identified during a study of cytomegalovirus exposure and HLA in healthy donors. General study points: A list of roughly 160 TCR beta chains associated with cytomegalovirus was given. Because they were indistinguishable, some V segments, including TRBV6-2 and TRBV6-3, were excluded.

A note on this clone: The antigen is not known.

CDR3 size: 13 residues. After removal of 4 bases from V and 5 bases from J, the junction contained 3 bases not matched to a gene. CDR1 and CDR2 from the germline V gene are SGDLS and YYNGEE. The PCR employed 60 Vbeta primers together with 13 Jbeta primers. The table came from immunoSEQ multiplex PCR; TCRdb's copy has only in-frame clones and leaves some out. This table has 65,000 to 75,000 clones, roughly 74% appearing once. This clonotype originated in a woman aged 55-69 years in good health and CMV-seropositive. The chain recombines TRBV9 with TRBJ1-1; 9 bases match TRBD1. Sequencing was carried out using PBMCs. The CDR3 region is CASSPDRGTEAFF. For the CDR3, the DNA is TGTGCCAGCAGCCCCGACAGGGGGACTGAAGCTTTCTTT.